This T cell receptor beta chain was identified in a study of human T cells and chemical hapten exposure. This clonotype was seen many times. Antigen unknown. Time point denoted: patch test 1, 2 weeks after DPC sensitization. Treatment specified: therapeutic diphenylcyclopropenone sensitization with weekly scalp DPC. Donors were 18 to 70-year-old alopecia patients suitable for DPC. The CDR3 extends over 12 amino acids. The germline V gene has CDR1 DFQATT and CDR2 SNEGSKA (reference sequence). The V end was cut by 6 bases, the J end by 10 bases, with 18 bases between. Library construction involved attaching unique molecular identifiers to individual cDNA molecules, which allowed quantitative, reproducible TCR counting. Each CDR3 protein gets one entry after TCRdb re-called the RACE reads with MiXCR. The profile shows tens of thousands of distinct CDR3 sequences, about 9.1% of them singletons. Findings and limits, study-wide: DPC sensitization left the count of TCRs above 1 in 1000 unchanged. Because all patients had alopecia, their immune responses might differ from healthy ones.

The chain combines TRBV20-1 with TRBJ1-1, with D possibly matching TRBD1 (5 bases). This material consisted of whole blood, taken in connection with sensitization to the hapten diphenylcyclopropenone (DPC). This clonotype was obtained from a woman in her thirties or forties with alopecia areata. Some clones in this sample may be carry-over from other donors' samples. For the CDR3, the DNA is TGCAGTGCCGAGGGGTTAGGAGTAATAGCTTTCTTT. This gives the protein CSAEGLGVIAFF.